Included here is one T cell receptor (beta chain) sequence, with context. The data are from a study of blood T cell repertoires in COVID-19. Overall study: Both acute and convalescent COVID-19 samples were obtained from the United States, Italy and Spain. From T cells, B-cell-depleted T cells, or PBMCs came the material, which was cDNA or gDNA.

Looked up from germline, CDR1 is LNHDA and CDR2 is SQIVND (reference sequence). Germline trimming cut 5 bases from V and 9 bases from J; bases unmatched to any gene: 4. There are 13 residues in the CDR3. The cohort comprised adults aged about 18 to 90 years residing in under 30 US areas. Cohort 3 donors counted as recovered after two negative PCRs, clearance, or resolved symptoms. Using immunoSEQ multiplex PCR, the repertoire was profiled, and TCRdb retains in-frame clones only, with some absent. The table includes 150,000 to 200,000 clones, 75% to 90% detected once. This rearrangement joins TRBV19 to TRBJ2-4, with 10 bases that match TRBD1. This TCR was sampled from a woman between 55 and 75 years old who had recovered from COVID-19. Material for sequencing was PBMCs or T cells enriched from blood (not recorded which). The DNA for the CDR3 is TGTGCCAGTAGTGGGGACAGGGGTGGCATTCAGTACTTC. Encoded protein: CASSGDRGGIQYF. Variable domain in full (rest from reference TRBV19 and TRBJ2-4): DGGITQSPKYLFRKEGQNVTLSCEQNLNHDAMYWYRQDPGQGLRLIYYSQIVNDFQKGDIAEGYSVSREKKESFPLTVTSAQKNPTAFYLCASSGDRGGIQYFGAGTRLSVL.